Shown below are 28 T cell receptor beta chains from a single sample sequenced in a study of T cell clonality in common variable immunodeficiency (dated by TCRdb to the mid-2010s). Libraries were made using the immunoSEQ multiplex PCR assay. Held by TCRdb, this immuneACCESS table contains in-frame sequences only and omits some clones. Under half of the omission traces to an unresolved V gene where checked; the cause of the rest is unknown. Across this sample, some 54,000 clones were tabulated and none appeared just once. The biggest ten clones account for approximately 2.2% of the sample. Sequencing input: peripheral blood mononuclear cells. All receptors derive from a person aged 18 to 75 in good health.

This clone has ten or more counts. Read coverage stops 3 residues before the CDR3 terminus; the germline J gene supplies the remainder. The V and J genes are TRBV7-9 and TRBJ1-4; 10 bases agree with TRBD1. Germline V gives CDR1 SEHNR, CDR2 FQNEAQ (reference sequence). This CDR3 spans 15 amino acids. V shed 5 bases, J shed 8 bases, and the junction held 8 bases outside the gene matches. The CDR3 sequence is CASSPGTGESEKLFF. CDR3 bases read: TGTGCCAGCAGCCCAGGGACAGGGGAGAGCGAAAAA.

This clone appeared many times. The read gets to within 3 residues of the CDR3 end, and the germline J gene fills in the rest. The chain uses TRBV19 and TRBJ2-6; possibly TRBD1 for D (7 bases). Germline-derived CDR1 and CDR2 are LNHDA and SQIVND (reference sequence). V was trimmed by 5 bases and J by 4 bases, leaving 12 bases between them. This CDR3 is built from 15 residues. This chain's CDR3 is CASSLAGQGANVLTF. The CDR3 DNA, read in part, is TGTGCCAGTAGTCTCGCGGGACAGGGGGCCAACGTC.

This clone was counted a few times. A much larger clone lies one base from this, so it may be a read error. The CDR3 DNA, read in part, is TGTGCCAGCTCACTCGGGACAGGGCATAATGAAAAG. Translating gives CASSLGTGHNEK. The CDR3, in full, reads CASSLGTGHNEKLFF. The chain uses TRBV18 and TRBJ2-2; TRBD1 agrees at 9 bases. The CDR3 goes on 3 residues after the read ends, and that part is filled in from the germline J gene. The CDR3 runs to 15 residues. The germline CDR1 and CDR2 sequences are KGHSH and LQKENI. Variable domain in full (rest from reference TRBV18 and TRBJ2-2): NAGVMQNPRHLVRRRGQEARLRCSPMKGHSHVYWYRQLPEEGLKFMVYLQKENIIDESGMPKERFSAEFPKEGPSILRIQQVVRGDSAAYFCASSLGTGHNEKLFFGEGSRLTVL.

This clone was seen repeatedly, ten times or more. The DNA ends 3 residues before the CDR3 does, and the rest of the CDR3 is filled in from the germline J gene. This chain joins TRBV20-1 and TRBJ2-7, with 9 bases that match TRBD1. The CDR3 runs to 13 residues. Trimming removed 5 bases from V and 5 bases from J; junction bases left unmatched: 7. CDR1 and CDR2 (germline): DFQATT, SNEGSKA (reference sequence). CDR3 region: CSARQGGIHEQYF. CDR3 bases read: TGCAGTGCTCGACAGGGGGGAATCCACGAG.

This clone came up a few times. The read gets to within 3 residues of the CDR3 end, and the germline J gene fills in the rest. The V and J genes are TRBV19 and TRBJ2-3; no definite D call. Germline loops: CDR1 LNHDA, CDR2 SQIVND (reference sequence). The CDR3 covers 14 residues. Partial CDR3 DNA: TGTGCCAGTAGTATTTCCAGGTTCAATCAGCCG. This translates into CASSISRFNQP. The full CDR3 protein reads CASSISRFNQPQYF.

This clone has more than one count but fewer than ten. The DNA ends 3 residues before the CDR3 does, and the rest of the CDR3 is filled in from the germline J gene. This chain connects TRBV30 to TRBJ2-1, with D perhaps TRBD2 (7 bases). V lost 1 base and J 4 bases, leaving 14 bases between the germline ends. Germline CDR1 is GTSNPN and CDR2 is SVGIG (reference sequence). The CDR3 contains 15 residues. The DNA read from the CDR3 is TGTGCCTGGAGTGGTTCGGGGGGCGGGTACAATGAG. Protein: CAWSGSGGGYNE. The CDR3 reads in full as CAWSGSGGGYNEQFF.

This clone occurred a few times. The CDR3 goes on 3 residues after the read ends, and that part is filled in from the germline J gene. The chain recombines TRBV20-1 with TRBJ2-7; TRBD1 matches at 8 bases. The length of the CDR3 is 12 residues. The V segment lost 6 bases and the J segment 4 bases; nucleotides outside the gene matches: 5. Germline lookup yields CDR1 DFQATT and CDR2 SNEGSKA (reference sequence). The part of the CDR3 DNA that was read is TGCAGTGCACCCGACAGGGGATACGAG. Encoded protein: CSAPDRGYE. The entire CDR3 sequence reads CSAPDRGYEQYF.

The table lists this clone with many counts. The read ends 3 residues shy of where the CDR3 ends; the end is completed using the germline J gene. The V call is TRBV20-1, the J call TRBJ2-1, with 9 bases fitting TRBD2. This CDR3 region has 15 residues. The germline V gene has CDR1 DFQATT and CDR2 SNEGSKA (reference sequence). V trimming: 5 bases; J trimming: 7 bases; junction bases outside the gene matches: 12. Partial CDR3 DNA: TGCAGTGCTTATCAGGCTAGCGGGAAGACGAATGAG. This sequence encodes CSAYQASGKTNE. The entire CDR3 protein is CSAYQASGKTNEQFF.

This clone occurred many times. CDR3 sequence: CASSGQGQETQYF. CDR3 DNA, as far as it was read: TGTGCCAGCAGCGGACAGGGCCAAGAGACC. The V call is TRBV2, the J call TRBJ2-5; TRBD1 matches 8 bases. The read ends 3 residues early relative to the CDR3; the germline J gene fills the gap. With 6 bases clipped from V and 1 base from J, the junction kept 1 base outside the gene matches. The CDR3 runs to 13 residues. Germline CDR1 is SNHLY and CDR2 is FYNNEI. Full variable domain (remainder filled in from reference TRBV2 and TRBJ2-5): EPEVTQTPSHQVTQMGQEVILRCVPISNHLYFYWYRQILGQKVEFLVSFYNNEISEKSEIFDDQFSVERPDGSNFTLKIRSTKLEDSAMYFCASSGQGQETQYFGPGTRLLVL.

This clone showed up many times. The CDR3 is CAWNKGRTGAPTEAFF. The CDR3 DNA, read in part, is TGTGCCTGGAATAAGGGGAGGACAGGGGCTCCCACTGAA. The chain has TRBV30 and TRBJ1-1; TRBD1 matches 9 bases. The DNA ends 3 residues before the CDR3 does, and the rest of the CDR3 is filled in from the germline J gene. V was clipped by 4 bases and J by 4 bases; unmatched bases: 13. This CDR3 has 16 amino acids. The germline V gene encodes CDR1 GTSNPN and CDR2 SVGIG (reference sequence). Filled out from reference TRBV30 and TRBJ1-1, the complete variable domain reads SQTIHQWPATLVQPVGSPLSLECTVEGTSNPNLYWYRQAAGRGLQLLFYSVGIGQISSEVPQNLSASRPQDRQFILSSKKLLLSDSGFYLCAWNKGRTGAPTEAFFGQGTRLTVV.

In its sample, this clone was seen many times. Coverage ceases 3 residues before the CDR3 finishes, and the germline J gene fills in the end. The genes are TRBV5-4 and TRBJ2-2; 8 bases are a match to TRBD1. The germline gives CDR1 SGHNT, CDR2 YYREEE (reference sequence). The CDR3 contains 13 residues. The CDR3 sequence: CASSLEAGQGLFF. The CDR3 bases that were read are TGTGCCAGCAGCTTGGAGGCAGGACAGGGG.

This clone was counted only a few times. The CDR3 end lies 3 residues beyond the end of the read and is filled in from the germline J gene. The rearrangement joins TRBV6-4 to TRBJ2-3; D gene uncertain. The ends were cut back, 0 bases at V and 3 bases at J, with 7 bases in the middle. CDR3 length: 14 amino acids. The germline CDR1 and CDR2 sequences are MRHNA and SNTAGT. The chain's CDR3 is CASSDSPGTDTQYF. The DNA read from the CDR3 is TGTGCCAGCAGTGACTCCCCCGGGACAGATACG.

This clone appeared many times. The CDR3 end lies 3 residues beyond the end of the read and is filled in from the germline J gene. V gene TRBV6-1 combines with J gene TRBJ2-1; D possibly corresponds to TRBD2 (5 bases). The CDR3 runs to 15 residues. V lost 0 bases and J 0 bases, leaving 6 bases between the germline ends. CDR1 and CDR2 (germline): MNHNS, SASEGT. The chain's CDR3 is CASSEAAGSYNEQFF. The DNA read from the CDR3 is TGTGCCAGCAGTGAAGCGGCGGGCTCCTACAATGAG.

This clone showed up many times. The read ends 3 residues shy of where the CDR3 ends; the end is completed using the germline J gene. J is TRBJ2-3 and V is TRBV20-1; D ambiguous. The CDR3 contains 13 residues. CDR1 DFQATT and CDR2 SNEGSKA come from the germline V gene (reference sequence). V was cut by 0 bases and J by 4 bases, with 8 bases left in between. The covered CDR3 bases are TGCAGTGCTAGAGATCCCAGTCCAGATACG. Translated, it gives CSARDPSPDT. The entire CDR3 sequence reads CSARDPSPDTQYF.

In this sample, this clone turned up many times. The sequence runs out 3 residues before the end of the CDR3; the remainder is reconstructed from the germline J gene. The chain combines TRBV19 with TRBJ1-4; D may be TRBD1 (5 bases). V shed 6 bases and J shed 4 bases, with 9 bases lying between them. CDR1 and CDR2 from the germline V gene are LNHDA and SQIVND (reference sequence). The CDR3 loop spans 13 amino acids. The CDR3 protein is CASSRTRNEKLFF. The part of the CDR3 DNA that was read is TGTGCCAGTAGCCGGACACGTAATGAAAAA.

In regard to this clone: The missing CDR3 end, 3 residues past where the read stops, is filled in from the germline J gene. This sequence joins TRBV5-1 and TRBJ2-1, with a weak D call TRBD2 (6 bases). V gave up 0 bases and J gave up 7 bases, with 11 bases separating them. This CDR3 spans 14 amino acids. Germline assignment: CDR1 SGHRS and CDR2 YFSETQ. CDR3 region: CASSLAGTGNEQFF. Partial CDR3 DNA: TGCGCCAGCAGCTTGGCCGGGACTGGGAATGAG.

On this clone: The read falls 3 residues short of the CDR3 end, and the missing part is taken from the germline J gene. The chain employs TRBV2 and TRBJ2-2; D uncertain. Germline CDR1 reads SNHLY; CDR2 reads FYNNEI. The CDR3 consists of 16 residues. The V and J ends lost 3 bases and 0 bases respectively, with 11 bases between them. CDR3 DNA (partial): TGTGCCAGCAGTGAGGGCGTACATACGAACACCGGGGAG. Translating gives CASSEGVHTNTGE. The CDR3 as a whole reads CASSEGVHTNTGELFF.

This clone showed up many times. The read ends 3 residues early relative to the CDR3; the germline J gene fills the gap. V gene TRBV19 combines with J gene TRBJ1-5; TRBD1 matches 7 bases. Germline CDR1 is LNHDA and CDR2 is SQIVND (reference sequence). The CDR3 has 14 residues. V was clipped by 7 bases and J by 4 bases; unmatched bases: 7. The covered CDR3 bases are TGTGCCAGTACCCGGGACAGTTGGAATCAGCCC. Translating gives CASTRDSWNQP. The full CDR3 is CASTRDSWNQPQHF.

Worth noting for this clone: From the germline J gene comes the end of the CDR3, since the read stops 3 residues before it. The chain carries TRBV2 and TRBJ1-1, with unresolved D. Per germline, CDR1 SNHLY and CDR2 FYNNEI. The CDR3 consists of 14 residues. The germline V and J ends were trimmed by 11 bases and 5 bases, with 21 bases remaining between them. The CDR3 spells CALLKAPAGTEAFF. The sequenced part of the CDR3 DNA is TGTGCCCTACTGAAGGCCCCGGCGGGGACTGAA.

Points on this clone: The sequence runs out 3 residues before the end of the CDR3; the remainder is reconstructed from the germline J gene. The chain links TRBV7-3 to TRBJ1-2; 7 bases are shared with TRBD1. The CDR3 contains 13 residues. Germline V gives CDR1 SGHTA, CDR2 FQGTGA. The CDR3 loop is CASSFRGTDTYTF. Incomplete CDR3 DNA: TGTGCCAGCAGCTTCCGGGGGACAGATACC.

This clone was recorded at least ten times. Read coverage stops 3 residues before the CDR3 terminus; the germline J gene supplies the remainder. The V gene is TRBV20-1, the J gene TRBJ2-3; 10 positions agree with TRBD1. This CDR3 contains 16 residues. CDR1 is DFQATT, CDR2 SNEGSKA, per germline (reference sequence). Germline trimming cut 3 bases from V and 4 bases from J; bases unmatched to any gene: 10. The CDR3 bases that were read are TGCAGTGCTAGTCCCGGACAGGGGGATAATCCAGATACG. This codes for CSASPGQGDNPDT. The complete CDR3 sequence is CSASPGQGDNPDTQYF.

This clone came up many times. Partial CDR3 DNA: TGTGCCAACTATTACGGGACTAGCGGGAGGGCGAGTTACAATGAG. Its translation: CANYYGTSGRASYNE. Given in full, the CDR3 is CANYYGTSGRASYNEQFF. The gene calls are TRBV2 and TRBJ2-1; 16 bases fit TRBD2. The CDR3 extends 3 residues past the end of the read, so its final part is completed from the germline J gene. Trimming removed 10 bases from V and 4 bases from J; junction bases left unmatched: 13. The germline gives CDR1 SNHLY, CDR2 FYNNEI. This CDR3 has 18 residues.

This clone was seen repeatedly, ten times or more. A read error may account for a junction end that differs from germline. The read gets to within 3 residues of the CDR3 end, and the germline J gene fills in the rest. This chain joins TRBV7-2 and TRBJ2-7, with 12 nucleotides matching TRBD1. Germline loops: CDR1 SGHTA, CDR2 FQGNSA. CDR3 length: 16 residues. The covered CDR3 bases are TGTGCCAGCAGCGTAGCGGGACAGGGGGCCTCCTACGAG. Protein: CASSVAGQGASYE. The whole CDR3 reads CASSVAGQGASYEQYF.

This clone was picked up many times. The CDR3 goes on 3 residues after the read ends, and that part is filled in from the germline J gene. J is TRBJ2-1 and V is TRBV30; D might be TRBD2 (6 bases). The CDR3 is 13 residues long. The germline V gene encodes CDR1 GTSNPN and CDR2 SVGIG (reference sequence). The V and J ends lost 0 bases and 9 bases respectively, with 12 bases between them. The sequenced part of the CDR3 DNA is TGTGCCTGGAGTGTACAGTGGCGGGGTGAG. Its translation is CAWSVQWRGE. The full CDR3 protein reads CAWSVQWRGEQFF. The full variable domain, rest sourced from reference TRBV30 and TRBJ2-1, is SQTIHQWPATLVQPVGSPLSLECTVEGTSNPNLYWYRQAAGRGLQLLFYSVGIGQISSEVPQNLSASRPQDRQFILSSKKLLLSDSGFYLCAWSVQWRGEQFFGPGTRLTVL.

This clone was observed at least ten times. The CDR3 extends 3 residues past the end of the read, so its final part is completed from the germline J gene. The chain joins TRBV29-1 to TRBJ1-4, with a weak D call TRBD1 (5 bases). The ends were cut back, 6 bases at V and 8 bases at J, with 22 bases in the middle. The CDR3 contains 15 residues. Germline loops: CDR1 SQVTM, CDR2 ANQGSEA. The CDR3 DNA, read in part, is TGCAGCGTCTCCGCAGGGTCCGTGGCGGGGGAAAAA. This gives the protein CSVSAGSVAGEK. The entire CDR3 sequence reads CSVSAGSVAGEKLFF.

At least ten counts were recorded for this clone. The read terminates 3 residues before the CDR3 end, so the remaining end is supplied by the germline J gene. V is TRBV19 and J is TRBJ1-5; weak D call: TRBD1 (6 bases). The length of the CDR3 is 15 residues. V was pared by 6 bases and J by 2 bases, with 14 bases between. Germline loops: CDR1 LNHDA, CDR2 SQIVND (reference sequence). The CDR3 DNA, read in part, is TGTGCCAGTAGGTACGGGGGGGCTGGCAATCAGCCC. It specifies CASRYGGAGNQP. The complete CDR3 sequence is CASRYGGAGNQPQHF. The complete variable domain, with remaining parts taken from reference TRBV19 and TRBJ1-5, reads DGGITQSPKYLFRKEGQNVTLSCEQNLNHDAMYWYRQDPGQGLRLIYYSQIVNDFQKGDIAEGYSVSREKKESFPLTVTSAQKNPTAFYLCASRYGGAGNQPQHFGDGTRLSIL.

This clone was counted ten times or more. The read comes to an end 3 residues before the CDR3 does, leaving the germline J gene to fill in the end. The chain has TRBV30 and TRBJ1-1; 7 nucleotides match TRBD1. Trimming removed 4 bases from V and 2 bases from J; junction bases left unmatched: 7. This CDR3 comprises 14 residues. Germline CDR1 GTSNPN, CDR2 SVGIG (reference sequence). The covered CDR3 bases are TGTGCCTGGACTGGGGGACAGCGAAACACTGAA. It is translated as CAWTGGQRNTE. The full-length CDR3 reads as CAWTGGQRNTEAFF.

The table lists this clone with a few counts. Sequencing ends 3 residues short of the CDR3 end; the germline J gene provides the rest. V usage is TRBV19 and J usage is TRBJ2-5, with a tentative D call TRBD1 (6 bases). Germline loops: CDR1 LNHDA, CDR2 SQIVND (reference sequence). This CDR3 is built from 13 residues. The V end was cut by 6 bases, the J end by 6 bases, with 14 bases between. Incomplete CDR3 DNA: TGTGCCAGTAGAGACAGGTTCGTACAGACC. This codes for CASRDRFVQT. The entire CDR3 sequence reads CASRDRFVQTQYF.